This is a list of T cell receptor beta chains from one sample in a study of CD8+CD57+ T cells in acquired aplastic anemia. TCRdb passed the reads through MiXCR, listing each CDR3 protein once. The sample records 250,000 to 300,000 distinct CDR3 sequences, roughly half being singletons. The sequenced sample was sorted CD4+, CD8+, or CD8+CD57+ T cells (not recorded which) from PBMCs. Source of these receptors: a human donor with severe aplastic anemia or a healthy control (not recorded which). CDR3s include the opening cysteine and the closing phenylalanine or tryptophan. D genes are given only for firm matches. The size of a clone is reported for some rows only, either as once, few or many, or as a class for expanded clones.

DNA	CDR3	V	size	D	J
TGCGCCAGCCAAGGTCAGGGGTCTGGCTACACCTTC	CASQGQGSGYTF	TRBV5-1	NA	NA	TRBJ1-2
TGTGCCAGCTCACCGAGGACTAGCGGCCAAGAGACCCAGTACTTC	CASSPRTSGQETQYF	TRBV18	many	TRBD2	TRBJ2-5
TGTGCCAGCAGGAACCACAGGGAGTATAGCAATCAGCCCCAGCATTTT	CASRNHREYSNQPQHF	TRBV5-8	many	NA	TRBJ1-5
TGTGCCAGTAGTCAAAACACAGATACGCAGTATTTT	CASSQNTDTQYF	TRBV19	few	NA	TRBJ2-3
TGTGCCAGCAGTTTACACCCTGACCAACTGGGCGAGCAGTACTTC	CASSLHPDQLGEQYF	TRBV25-1	few	NA	TRBJ2-7
TGCACCCTTTCGGGCTACACCTTC	CTLSGYTF	TRBV20-1	NA	NA	TRBJ1-2
TGTGCCATCACCGCGGGGAATACGCAGTATTTT	CAITAGNTQYF	TRBV10-3	NA	NA	TRBJ2-3
TGTGCCAGCAGTGTAGGGGGCGCGAACGGGGAGCTGTTTTTT	CASSVGGANGELFF	TRBV25-1	few	TRBD1	TRBJ2-2
TGCGCCAGCAGCTTGCCCCGACTCGAAAGCACAGATACGCAGTATTTT	CASSLPRLESTDTQYF	TRBV5-1	many	NA	TRBJ2-3
TGTGCCAGCAGTGCCCGGCCAGATAACTATGGCTACACCTTC	CASSARPDNYGYTF	TRBV25-1	NA	NA	TRBJ1-2
TGTGCCACCAGGGAGGGGGAGTACTCCTACGAGCAGTACTTC	CATREGEYSYEQYF	TRBV24-1	NA	NA	TRBJ2-7
TGTGCCACCAGTGCAACAGGGGGCGCTGAAGCTTTCTTT	CATSATGGAEAFF	TRBV24-1	NA	TRBD1	TRBJ1-1
TGTGCCAGCACCCTACAGGGAGGAAACACCATATATTTT	CASTLQGGNTIYF	TRBV3-1	many	NA	TRBJ1-3
TGTGCCAGCAGCTCAGGACGGATTGAAAAACTGTTTTTT	CASSSGRIEKLFF	TRBV7-8	NA	NA	TRBJ1-4
TGTGCCAGCAGTCTTCGGGACAGGGGGCCGACCTACGAGCAGTACTTC	CASSLRDRGPTYEQYF	TRBV6-6	many	TRBD1	TRBJ2-7
TGTGCCAGCAGCTTAGCCGTTGGGAGGGGGGACACCGGGGAGCTGTACTTC	CASSLAVGRGDTGELYF	TRBV7-2	NA	NA	TRBJ2-7
TGTGCCAGCCGTAGGACAGGTCGAGTCAACACCGGGGAGCTGTTTTTT	CASRRTGRVNTGELFF	TRBV12-3/TRBV12-4	many	TRBD1	TRBJ2-2
TGTGCCACCAGCGGGGGGGGAGCGAGCTATGGCTACACCTTC	CATSGGGASYGYTF	TRBV24-1	many	NA	TRBJ1-2
TGTGCCATCAGTGAAGAGGGTTTGGCCCAGCATTTT	CAISEEGLAQHF	TRBV10-3	NA	NA	TRBJ1-5
TGTGCCAGCATGACAGGGAATCAGCCCCAGCATTTT	CASMTGNQPQHF	TRBV19	once	TRBD1	TRBJ1-5
TGCGCCAGCAGCCAAGAAGGAGGGACAGATACGCAGTATTTT	CASSQEGGTDTQYF	TRBV4-3	many	NA	TRBJ2-3
TGTGCCAGCAGCGTAGTGCGTAGCAGGGAAGGGCAAGAGACCCAGTACTTC	CASSVVRSREGQETQYF	TRBV9	many	NA	TRBJ2-5
TGTGCCTGGAACCAGGTATCTACTGTCTCCTACGAGCAGTACTTC	CAWNQVSTVSYEQYF	TRBV30	many	NA	TRBJ2-7
TGTGCCAGCAGCACCAGGGCTGATGGCTACACCTTC	CASSTRADGYTF	TRBV7-6	few	NA	TRBJ1-2